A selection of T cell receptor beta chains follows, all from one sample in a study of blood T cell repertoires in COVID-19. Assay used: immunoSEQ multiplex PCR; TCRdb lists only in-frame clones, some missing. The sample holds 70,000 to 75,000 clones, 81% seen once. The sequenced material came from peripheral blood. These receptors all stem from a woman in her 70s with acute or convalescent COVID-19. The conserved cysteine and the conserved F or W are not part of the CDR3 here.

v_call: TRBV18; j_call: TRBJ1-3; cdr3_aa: ASSRSQGPGNTIY
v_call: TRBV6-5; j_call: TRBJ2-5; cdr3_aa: ASMLAGAETQY
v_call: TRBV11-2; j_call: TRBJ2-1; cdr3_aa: ASSFFGTSYNEQF
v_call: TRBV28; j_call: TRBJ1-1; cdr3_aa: ASSHPGGGFGAF
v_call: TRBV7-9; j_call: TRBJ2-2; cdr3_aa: ASRAARTGELF
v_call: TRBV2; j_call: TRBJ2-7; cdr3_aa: ASRGTGMYEQY
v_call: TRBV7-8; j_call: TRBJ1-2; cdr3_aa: ASSLEVRQAYEGYT
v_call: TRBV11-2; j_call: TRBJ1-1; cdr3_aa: ASSVDRDTEAF
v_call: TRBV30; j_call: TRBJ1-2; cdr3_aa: AWSGLVSGYT
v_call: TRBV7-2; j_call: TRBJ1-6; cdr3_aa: ASSRAGTGNSPLH
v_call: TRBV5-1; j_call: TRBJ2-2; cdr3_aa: ASSLTKTGTGGELF